This T cell receptor (beta chain) was recovered during a study of vaccination effects on CD4 cells after COVID-19. Study details: Pre-vaccine samples were drawn 16 days and one week before the first dose. Study-level findings and limits: Late after vaccination, infection- and vaccine-induced clones showed marked clonal contraction.

Notes on this clone: Its target is unknown.

Within the ViraFEST assay, antigen-specific CD4+ T cells underwent expansion with viral peptide pools prior to sequencing. Between days 10 and 11 of culture, CD4+ T cells were separated out. By PCR, the person was confirmed to have had SARS-CoV-2 infection between March and December 2020. Clones were sequenced by immunoSEQ multiplex PCR, and TCRdb holds only the in-frame ones, with some missing. This sample has more than 35,000 clones; 60% to 75% occur once, and the top ten carry under 35%. Germline V gives CDR1 SGHVS, CDR2 FQNEAQ. Losses at the gene ends were 3 bases for V and 12 bases for J; bases not matched to a gene: 29. This CDR3 has 20 amino acids.

Sequenced here: CD4+ T cells from PBMCs cultured with a peptide pool, sampled before COVID-19 vaccination. V is TRBV7-8 and J is TRBJ1-1; TRBD1 matches 9 bases. This sequence originates from a human donor who had a prior SARS-CoV-2 infection. The CDR3 coding sequence is TGTGCCAGCAGCTTGGTAGTGGGTTCGGGACAGGGAGGCGGGGCTCCTATAACTTTCTTT. Its protein is CASSLVVGSGQGGGAPITFF.